This T cell receptor beta chain was retrieved from a study of blood T cell repertoires in COVID-19. Study-wide background: Donors in the United States, Italy and Spain gave samples during acute or convalescent COVID-19.

Participants, roughly 18 to 100 years old, spanned 25 or so US areas. In assigning cohorts, the study relied on participant-reported clinical history. CDR3 size: 13 residues. V lost 7 bases, J lost 4 bases, and 13 bases lay in between. The germline CDR1 and CDR2 sequences are SNHLY and FYNNEI. Sequencing was performed with immunoSEQ multiplex PCR; in TCRdb, only in-frame clones are kept and a portion is missing. The sample has 400,000 to 450,000 clones, 90% seen once; the top ten hold approximately 0.65%. The rearrangement links TRBV2 to TRBJ1-1, with D perhaps matching TRBD1 (5 bases). Sequencing was performed on PBMCs or T cells enriched from blood (not recorded which). This clonotype was sampled from a man younger than 35 who had recovered from COVID-19. The CDR3 nucleotides read TGTGCCAGCACCGGGGAGGGACTCACTGAAGCTTTCTTT. Translating gives CASTGEGLTEAFF.